This T cell receptor beta chain was captured in a study of brain metastases from non-small cell lung cancer. Study-level results: Compared with primary tumors, brain metastases showed less T-cell infiltration. Compared with their matched primary tumors, around 60% of brain metastases showed expanded T-cell clones. TCR repertoires overlapped largely between brain metastases and matched primaries.

Sequencing used immunoSEQ multiplex PCR; TCRdb keeps in-frame clones, though not all of them. The sample includes 900 to 1,000 clones, around 90% of them seen just once. This CDR3 is 15 amino acids long. The germline V and J ends were trimmed by 1 base and 4 bases, with 15 bases remaining between them. Germline lookup yields CDR1 GTSNPN and CDR2 SVGIG (reference sequence). This clone was seen once. Antigen unknown. Sequenced input: primary lung tumor tissue. The V and J genes are TRBV30 and TRBJ2-3; TRBD1 might be the D (6 bases). This TCR derives from a donor at least 40 years old with non-small cell lung cancer. The CDR3 DNA reads as TGTGCCTGGAGTGGCCAGGGGTCGTTGTCAGATACGCAGTATTTT. Encoded protein: CAWSGQGSLSDTQYF.